This entry lists 21 T cell receptor beta chains sequenced from one sample in a study of T cells in Graves' hyperthyroidism and ophthalmopathy. Template material for amplifying TCR beta CDR3 regions consisted of RNA transcripts. The study used the HTBI primer set for a first-round RT-PCR of the TCR CDR3. MiXCR, applied by TCRdb to the multiplex PCR reads, yields one record per CDR3 protein. The sample has around 340,000 distinct CDR3 sequences, approximately 18% seen once. The sample was blood. Receptors originate from a woman under 40 with Graves' hyperthyroidism that later progressed to Graves' ophthalmopathy.

This clonotype was recorded many times. The chain carries TRBV29-1 and TRBJ2-3, with D possibly being TRBD1 (6 bases). Germline V gene data show CDR1 as SQVTM and CDR2 as ANQGSEA. CDR3 length equals 14 residues. V gave up 5 bases and J gave up 4 bases, with 16 bases separating them. The CDR3 region has the DNA TGCAGCGTTATCCTACAGGGTTTGCCAGATACGCAGTATTTT. Its protein is CSVILQGLPDTQYF.

This clonotype has at least ten counts. This chain links TRBV6-1 with TRBJ1-2; maybe TRBD1 (6 bases). CDR1 MNHNS and CDR2 SASEGT come from the germline V gene. The V end was cut by 5 bases, the J end by 2 bases, with 12 bases between. CDR3 length: 14 residues. CDR3 amino acids: CASSFEGGNYGYTF. The CDR3 DNA is TGTGCCAGCAGTTTCGAAGGGGGAAACTATGGCTACACCTTC.

This chain joins TRBV12-3 or TRBV12-4 and TRBJ1-3; 8 nucleotides align to TRBD1. The CDR3 consists of 14 residues. Trimming at V came to 5 bases and at J to 5 bases, leaving 5 bases not matched to a gene. The CDR3 nucleotides are TGTGCCAGCAGTGATGACAGGGGTAGAAACACCATATATTTT. Protein: CASSDDRGRNTIYF.

The rearrangement uses TRBV20-1 and TRBJ1-1; D may be TRBD1 (5 bases). Germline V gives CDR1 DFQATT, CDR2 SNEGSKA (reference sequence). The V end lost 1 base, the J end lost 0 bases, and 18 bases lay between the germline ends. The CDR3 is 17 amino acids. CDR3 DNA: TGCAGTGCTAGAGTGGGGGGGGTGGGGCAGATGAACACTGAAGCTTTCTTT. Its protein product is CSARVGGVGQMNTEAFF.

This clonotype was picked up a small number of times. This CDR3 is CASSSGGGIQYF. In DNA form, the CDR3 reads TGTGCCAGCAGTTCAGGGGGCGGCATTCAGTACTTC. The chain carries TRBV6-5 and TRBJ2-4, with TRBD1 matching 8 bases. Germline lookup yields CDR1 MNHEY and CDR2 SVGAGI. The CDR3 consists of 12 residues. Trimming cost V 4 bases and J 9 bases; bases outside gene matches: 2.

J is TRBJ2-7 and V is TRBV18; D tentatively fits TRBD1 or TRBD2 (5 bases each). CDR1 KGHSH and CDR2 LQKENI come from the germline V gene. The length of the CDR3 is 15 residues. With 6 bases removed from V and 6 bases from J, the gap between germline ends came to 21 bases. The CDR3 nucleotides are TGTGCCAGCTCCGCCCTTCAGGGTCGTGAGGGCGAGCAGTACTTC. Amino acids: CASSALQGREGEQYF.

The CDR3 spells CAISSNSGSIGELFF. CDR3 DNA: TGTGCCATCAGCTCAAATAGCGGGAGCATCGGGGAGCTGTTTTTT. V is TRBV10-3 and J is TRBJ2-2; 9 bases map to TRBD2. V dropped 6 bases and J dropped 7; count of bases not matched to a gene: 9. Looked up from germline, CDR1 is ENHRY and CDR2 is SYGVKD. There are 15 residues in the CDR3.

The chain couples TRBV5-1 to TRBJ1-1, with D possibly matching TRBD1 (5 bases). Trimming stripped 0 bases from V and 0 bases from J, with 18 bases between. Per the germline V gene, CDR1 is SGHRS and CDR2 is YFSETQ. The CDR3 covers 18 residues. CDR3 sequence reads: CASSLGEWGRGMNTEAFF. CDR3 DNA sequence: TGCGCCAGCAGCTTGGGGGAATGGGGAAGGGGCATGAACACTGAAGCTTTCTTT. Drawing the rest from reference TRBV5-1 and TRBJ1-1, the complete variable domain is KAGVTQTPRYLIKTRGQQVTLSCSPISGHRSVSWYQQTPGQGLQFLFEYFSETQRNKGNFPGRFSGRQFSNSRSEMNVSTLELGDSALYLCASSLGEWGRGMNTEAFFGQGTRLTVV.

This clonotype was detected ten times or more. The chain couples TRBV28 to TRBJ2-7, with 9 positions matching TRBD2. Germline V lookup: CDR1 MDHEN, CDR2 SYDVKM. The CDR3 runs to 15 residues. With 8 bases clipped from V and 3 bases from J, the junction kept 11 bases outside the gene matches. For the CDR3, the DNA is TGTGCCAGCCAGCACCAGCGGGAGGTCCTCTACGAGCAGTACTTC. It specifies CASQHQREVLYEQYF. The variable domain in full, with the rest retrieved from reference TRBV28 and TRBJ2-7, is DVKVTQSSRYLVKRTGEKVFLECVQDMDHENMFWYRQDPGLGLRLIYFSYDVKMKEKGDIPEGYSVSREKKERFSLILESASTNQTSMYLCASQHQREVLYEQYFGPGTRLTVT.

The chain uses TRBV2 and TRBJ2-5, with D perhaps assigned TRBD1 or TRBD2 (5 bases each). Trimming took 2 bases from V and 4 from J, leaving 14 bases between them. Germline CDR1 and CDR2: SNHLY and FYNNEI. The CDR3 consists of 15 residues. CDR3 region: CASSESAGRGETQYF. The DNA of the CDR3 is TGTGCCAGCAGTGAATCTGCGGGTAGGGGAGAGACCCAGTACTTC.

There are many counts of this clonotype. V and J are TRBV28 and TRBJ2-5, with D uncertain. V was clipped by 2 bases and J by 0 bases, with 7 bases between them. Germline V CDR1 and CDR2: MDHEN, SYDVKM. CDR3 length: 14 amino acids. This CDR3 reads CASSLGRNQETQYF. The CDR3 region has the DNA TGTGCCAGCAGTTTAGGCAGAAACCAAGAGACCCAGTACTTC.

This clonotype was detected many times. This chain links TRBV11-2 with TRBJ2-7; D assignment may be TRBD1 or TRBD2 (6 bases each). The CDR3 spans 14 residues. The germline CDR1 and CDR2 sequences are SGHAT and FQNNGV. Trimming removed 5 bases from V and 3 bases from J, with 14 bases in between. In DNA, the CDR3 is TGTGCCAGCAGCGGGGAGGACAGAGACTACGAGCAGTACTTC. Its translation is CASSGEDRDYEQYF. Complete variable domain (other parts from reference TRBV11-2 and TRBJ2-7): EAGVAQSPRYKIIEKRQSVAFWCNPISGHATLYWYQQILGQGPKLLIQFQNNGVVDDSQLPKDRFSAERLKGVDSTLKIQPAKLEDSAVYLCASSGEDRDYEQYFGPGTRLTVT.

This clonotype was seen more than once but under ten times. The chain carries TRBV19 and TRBJ1-5, with TRBD1 as a possible D gene (6 bases). Trimming took off 4 bases at V and 3 bases at J, with 13 bases between the two ends. Germline V gives CDR1 LNHDA, CDR2 SQIVND (reference sequence). This CDR3 is built from 15 residues. The CDR3, as DNA: TGTGCCAGTAGTACCACGACAGGTAACAATCAGCCCCAGCATTTT. Translation: CASSTTTGNNQPQHF.

This clonotype was seen repeatedly, ten times or more. The chain couples TRBV14 to TRBJ1-1; no clear D. There are 13 residues in the CDR3. Trimming pared 8 bases from V and 0 bases from J, leaving 10 bases between. Germline V gene lookup returns CDR1 SGHDN and CDR2 FVKESK. This CDR3 reads CASSRGMNTEAFF. CDR3 nucleotides: TGTGCCAGCTCACGGGGAATGAACACTGAAGCTTTCTTT.

The sample holds many counts of this clonotype. The rearrangement uses TRBV28 and TRBJ1-5; perhaps TRBD1 as D (5 bases). Per the germline V gene, CDR1 is MDHEN and CDR2 is SYDVKM. This CDR3 comprises 16 residues. Trimming left V 5 bases short and J 1 base short, with 15 bases between. The CDR3 DNA sequence: TGTGCCAGCAGTACCCGAAAGGGGATAAGCAATCAGCCCCAGCATTTT. Its translation: CASSTRKGISNQPQHF.

There are a few counts of this clonotype. This may arise from a read error, as a much more abundant clone is one base away. CDR3 coding DNA: TGTGCCGGCAGTGTCGGGGATCCACGGGAGACCCAGTACTTC. Translated, it gives CAGSVGDPRETQYF. The genes are TRBV6-1 and TRBJ2-5; tentatively, D is TRBD2 (5 bases). This CDR3 contains 14 residues. Germline loops: CDR1 MNHNS, CDR2 SASEGT.

This clonotype showed up just a few times. V usage is TRBV15 and J usage is TRBJ1-5, with a weak D call TRBD1 (5 bases). The germline V gene encodes CDR1 LNHNV and CDR2 YYDKDF (reference sequence). The CDR3 runs 14 residues. The V end lost 0 bases, the J end lost 7 bases, and 10 bases lay between the germline ends. Here the CDR3 reads CATSRDRWGQPQHF. CDR3 DNA sequence: TGTGCCACCAGCAGAGATCGGTGGGGGCAGCCCCAGCATTTT.

This clonotype came up many times. The chain combines TRBV7-9 with TRBJ2-5; 11 bases are shared with TRBD2. Trimming at V came to 6 bases and at J to 0 bases, leaving 3 bases not matched to a gene. The CDR3 is made up of 15 amino acids. The V gene's germline CDR1 is SEHNR and CDR2 FQNEAQ (reference sequence). DNA for the CDR3: TGTGCCAGCAGACCTAGCGGGAGGTACCAAGAGACCCAGTACTTC. As protein: CASRPSGRYQETQYF.

This chain joins TRBV5-4 and TRBJ1-6; TRBD1 is a possible D gene (5 bases). CDR3 length equals 15 residues. The germline V gene has CDR1 SGHNT and CDR2 YYREEE (reference sequence). V lost 0 bases and J lost 7, with 11 bases in between. The CDR3 loop is CASSLVDTPNSPLHF. Written as DNA, the CDR3 is TGTGCCAGCAGCTTGGTGGACACGCCGAATTCACCCCTCCACTTT.

This clonotype was observed a handful of times. The V and J genes are TRBV5-1 and TRBJ2-1, with 9 positions matching TRBD2. The CDR3 has 17 residues. J lost 0 bases, V lost 4 bases, and 8 bases had no gene match. Germline V gene sequence: CDR1 SGHRS, CDR2 YFSETQ. The CDR3, as DNA: TGCGCCAGCAGCGCGTTAGCGGGAGATCCCTCCTACAATGAGCAGTTCTTC. This codes for CASSALAGDPSYNEQFF.

The chain couples TRBV4-2 to TRBJ1-5; no clear D. V was clipped by 5 bases and J by 0 bases, with 11 bases between them. This CDR3 spans 15 amino acids. Germline V CDR1 and CDR2: LGHNA, YNFKEQ. The CDR3 loop is CASSLRSSSNQPQHF. In DNA, the CDR3 is TGTGCCAGCAGCTTACGATCGAGTAGCAATCAGCCCCAGCATTTT.